This T cell receptor (beta chain) derives from a study of T-cell reconstitution after alpha-beta-depleted transplantation in children (dated by TCRdb to 2016 to 2017). Regarding the complete study: Using TCR repertoire profiling, the study quantitatively followed how T-cell immune reconstitution unfolded in children after TCRalphabeta/CD19-depleted allogeneic hematopoietic cell transplantation. What the research found in general, with its limitations: The frequencies of hyperexpanded clones fell over the following months, and after one year, T-cell counts and TCRbeta diversity were mostly attributed to newly produced T cells. The apparently early recovery of alphabetaT-cell counts about two months after transplant reportedly depended on only several hundred rapidly expanded clones that came from non-depleted graft cells. In some patients, the high TCRbeta diversity seen at day 60 was put down to recipient T cells and intrathymic progenitors that had survived conditioning.

The treatment or condition label, as the study defines it: allogeneic hematopoietic cell transplantation with graft depleted of TCRalphabeta T cells and CD19 B cells. The transplant recipients were children given TCRalphabeta/CD19-depleted allogeneic hematopoietic cell grafts. The receptor library was made with PCR. The sequencing machine was an Illumina HiSeq 2500. TCR library preparation used molecular barcoding, with unique molecular identifiers applied to normalize quantification of the TCRbeta repertoire. TCRdb handled the public reads itself, with Q25 trimming in fastp and clone calling in MiXCR, and kept productive beta chains. When rows share a CDR3 protein, they turn into one entry using the most common DNA and genes. The sample profile shows about 980,000 distinct CDR3 sequences; about 26% of them were found once. Over 25% of the sample belongs to the ten largest clones. In this sample, this clonotype turned up a few times. Its antigen has not been determined. One end of the junction does not line up with germline, which may come from a read error.

Based on the germline V gene (reference sequence), the CDR1 and CDR2 sequences are DFQATT and SNEGSKA. The CDR3 starts with the cysteine, ends with the phenylalanine, and has 12 residues. Only the CDR3 region is kept as DNA, spanning 36 bases read in frame from base 1. Sequenced material: PBMCs, mostly from graft donor cells, taken 360 days after TCRalphabeta/CD19-depleted stem cell transplant. The TCR sequence derives from a boy in the first two years of life who had a stem cell transplant for SCID, so the T cells may come from the graft donor. The rearranged chain carries TRBV20-1 and TRBJ1-5; a tentative D match to TRBD1 spans 5 bases. Read as DNA, the sequence is TGCAGTGCTCGAGAACAGGTTGAGCCCCAGCATTTT. Its protein product is CSAREQVEPQHF.